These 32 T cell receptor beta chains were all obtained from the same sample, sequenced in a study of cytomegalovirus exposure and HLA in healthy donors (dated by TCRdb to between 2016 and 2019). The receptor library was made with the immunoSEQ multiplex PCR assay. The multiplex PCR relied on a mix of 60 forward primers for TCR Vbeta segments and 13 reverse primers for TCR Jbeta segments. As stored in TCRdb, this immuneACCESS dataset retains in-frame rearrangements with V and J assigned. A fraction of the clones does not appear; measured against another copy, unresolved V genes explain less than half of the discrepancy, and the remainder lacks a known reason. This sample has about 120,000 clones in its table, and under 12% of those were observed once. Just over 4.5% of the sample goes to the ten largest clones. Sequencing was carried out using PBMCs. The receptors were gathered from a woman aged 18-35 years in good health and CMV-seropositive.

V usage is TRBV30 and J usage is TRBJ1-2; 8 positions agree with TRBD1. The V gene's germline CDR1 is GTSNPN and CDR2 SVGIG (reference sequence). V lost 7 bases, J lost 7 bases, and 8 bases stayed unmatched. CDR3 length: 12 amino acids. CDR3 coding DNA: TGTGCCTTAAACCAGGGGGCCAGTGGCTACACCTTC. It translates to CALNQGASGYTF.

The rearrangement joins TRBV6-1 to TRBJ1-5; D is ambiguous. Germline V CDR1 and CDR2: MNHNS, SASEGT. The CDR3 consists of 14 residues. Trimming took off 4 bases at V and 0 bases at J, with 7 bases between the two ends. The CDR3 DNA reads TGTGCCAGCAGTGGGGAGTATAGCAATCAGCCCCAGCATTTT. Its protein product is CASSGEYSNQPQHF.

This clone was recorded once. The CDR3 bases are TGTGCCAGCTCACCCGGGACTAGCGGTACCTACGAGCAGTACTTC. Amino acid sequence: CASSPGTSGTYEQYF. The genes are TRBV18 and TRBJ2-7; TRBD2 matches at 11 bases. The CDR3 consists of 15 residues. Trimming at V came to 3 bases and at J to 2 bases, leaving 3 bases not matched to a gene. CDR1 is KGHSH, CDR2 LQKENI, per germline.

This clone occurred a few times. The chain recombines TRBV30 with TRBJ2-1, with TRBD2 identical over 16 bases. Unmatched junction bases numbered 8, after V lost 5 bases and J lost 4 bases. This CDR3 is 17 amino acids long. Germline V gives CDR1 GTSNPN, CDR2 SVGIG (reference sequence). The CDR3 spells CAWGGTSGGGFYNEQFF. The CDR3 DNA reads TGTGCCTGGGGCGGGACTAGCGGGGGGGGGTTTTACAATGAGCAGTTCTTC.

In nucleotides, the CDR3 is TGTGCCAGTAGTATAGTGCGGCTAGCCTCTCGCAATGAGCAGTTCTTC. It codes for CASSIVRLASRNEQFF. The rearrangement links TRBV19 to TRBJ2-1; weak D call: TRBD2 (5 bases). The CDR3 covers 16 residues. CDR1 LNHDA and CDR2 SQIVND come from the germline V gene (reference sequence). V was shortened by 1 base and J by 6 bases, with 16 bases between the two germline ends.

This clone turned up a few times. CDR3 residues: CASSLGQGAKTQYF. CDR3 sequence (DNA): TGTGCCAGCAGCTTGGGACAGGGGGCGAAGACCCAGTACTTC. This chain connects TRBV5-6 to TRBJ2-5, with TRBD1 identical over 10 bases. V lost 0 bases to trimming and J lost 6 bases; unmatched junction nucleotides: 2. This CDR3 spans 14 amino acids. Germline CDR1 SGHDT, CDR2 YYEEEE.

This chain's CDR3 is CSVGANTEAFF. DNA for the CDR3: TGCAGCGTTGGAGCGAACACTGAAGCTTTCTTT. V and J are TRBV29-1 and TRBJ1-1; D is unresolved. With 4 bases removed from V and 1 base from J, the gap between germline ends came to 4 bases. The germline CDR1 and CDR2 sequences are SQVTM and ANQGSEA. The CDR3 is 11 residues long.

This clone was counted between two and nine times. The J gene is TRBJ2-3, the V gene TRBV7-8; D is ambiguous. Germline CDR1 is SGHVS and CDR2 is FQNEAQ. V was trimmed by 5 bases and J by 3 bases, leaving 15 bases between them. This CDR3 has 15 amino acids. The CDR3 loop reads CASSPLEVRTDTQYF. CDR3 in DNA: TGTGCCAGCAGCCCCTTAGAGGTGCGGACAGATACGCAGTATTTT.

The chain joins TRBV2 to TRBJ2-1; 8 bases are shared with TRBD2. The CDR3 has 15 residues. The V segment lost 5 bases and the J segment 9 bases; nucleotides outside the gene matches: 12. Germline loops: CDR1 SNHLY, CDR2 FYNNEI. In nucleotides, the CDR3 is TGTGCCAGCAGTCGACTAGCGTCGCAGATTAGTGAGCAGTTCTTC. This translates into CASSRLASQISEQFF.

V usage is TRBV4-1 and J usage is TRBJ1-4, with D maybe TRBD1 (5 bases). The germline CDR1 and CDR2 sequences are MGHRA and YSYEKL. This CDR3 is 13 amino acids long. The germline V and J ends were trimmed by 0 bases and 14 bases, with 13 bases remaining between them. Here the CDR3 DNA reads TGCGCCAGCAGCCAAGACACAGCGGGACGTCTGTTTTTT. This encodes CASSQDTAGRLFF.

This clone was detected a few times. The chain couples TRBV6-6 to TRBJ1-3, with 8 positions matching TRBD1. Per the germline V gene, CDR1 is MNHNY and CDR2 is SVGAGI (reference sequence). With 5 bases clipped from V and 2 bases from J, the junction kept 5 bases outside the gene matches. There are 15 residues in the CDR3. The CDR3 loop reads CASSPQQGAGNTIYF. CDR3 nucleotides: TGTGCCAGCAGTCCCCAACAGGGGGCTGGAAACACCATATATTTT.

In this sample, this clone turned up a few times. As DNA, the CDR3 is TGCGCCAGCAGGGCATTTGGCGGGAGTACCCCAGATACGCAGTATTTT. This sequence encodes CASRAFGGSTPDTQYF. V is TRBV10-2 and J is TRBJ2-3, with 7 bases that match TRBD2. The germline gives CDR1 WSHSY, CDR2 SAAADI. This CDR3 has 16 residues. Trimming cost V 6 bases and J 4 bases; bases outside gene matches: 13.

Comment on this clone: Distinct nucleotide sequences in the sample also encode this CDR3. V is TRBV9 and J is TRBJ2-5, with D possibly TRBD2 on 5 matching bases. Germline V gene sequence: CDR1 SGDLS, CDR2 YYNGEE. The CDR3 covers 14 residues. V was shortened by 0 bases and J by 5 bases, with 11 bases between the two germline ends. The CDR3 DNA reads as TGTGCCAGCAGCGTAGCCTACCGCGGGGAGACCCAGTACTTC. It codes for CASSVAYRGETQYF.

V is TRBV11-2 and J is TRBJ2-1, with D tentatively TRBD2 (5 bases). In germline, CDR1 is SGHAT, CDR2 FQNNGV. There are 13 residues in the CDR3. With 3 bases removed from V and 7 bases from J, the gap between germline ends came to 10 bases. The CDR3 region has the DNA TGTGCCAGCAGCTTTGGACGGGATAATGAGCAGTTCTTC. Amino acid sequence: CASSFGRDNEQFF.

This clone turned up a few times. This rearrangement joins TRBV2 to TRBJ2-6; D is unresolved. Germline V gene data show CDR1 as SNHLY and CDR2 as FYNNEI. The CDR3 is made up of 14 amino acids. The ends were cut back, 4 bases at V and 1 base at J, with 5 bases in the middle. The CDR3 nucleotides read TGTGCCAGCAGTGGTCGGTCTGGGGCCAACGTCCTGACTTTC. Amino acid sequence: CASSGRSGANVLTF.

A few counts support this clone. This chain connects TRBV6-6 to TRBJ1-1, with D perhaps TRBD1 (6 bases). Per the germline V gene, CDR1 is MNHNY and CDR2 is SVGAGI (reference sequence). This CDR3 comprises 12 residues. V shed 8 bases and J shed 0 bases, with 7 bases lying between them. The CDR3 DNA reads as TGTGCCAGCGAGGGGGTGAACACTGAAGCTTTCTTT. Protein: CASEGVNTEAFF.

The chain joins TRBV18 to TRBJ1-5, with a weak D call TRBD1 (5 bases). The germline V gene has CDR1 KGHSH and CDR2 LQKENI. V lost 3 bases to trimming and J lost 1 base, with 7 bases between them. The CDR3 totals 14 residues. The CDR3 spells CASSPGGSNQPQHF. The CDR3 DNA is TGTGCCAGCTCACCGGGGGGAAGCAATCAGCCCCAGCATTTT.

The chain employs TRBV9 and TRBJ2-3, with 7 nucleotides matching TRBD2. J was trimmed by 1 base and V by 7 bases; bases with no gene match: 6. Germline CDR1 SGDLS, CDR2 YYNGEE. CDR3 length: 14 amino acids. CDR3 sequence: CASGAGVRTDTQYF. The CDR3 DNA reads TGTGCCAGCGGGGCGGGGGTCCGCACAGATACGCAGTATTTT. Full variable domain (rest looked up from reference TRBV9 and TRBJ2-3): DSGVTQTPKHLITATGQRVTLRCSPRSGDLSVYWYQQSLDQGLQFLIQYYNGEERAKGNILERFSAQQFPDLHSELNLSSLELGDSALYFCASGAGVRTDTQYFGPGTRLTVL.

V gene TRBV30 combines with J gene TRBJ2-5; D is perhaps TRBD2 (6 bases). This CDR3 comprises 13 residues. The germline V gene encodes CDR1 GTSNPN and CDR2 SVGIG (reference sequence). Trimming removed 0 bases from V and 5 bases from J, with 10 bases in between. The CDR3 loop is CAWSVTSRETQYF. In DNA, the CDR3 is TGTGCCTGGAGTGTTACTAGCAGGGAGACCCAGTACTTC.

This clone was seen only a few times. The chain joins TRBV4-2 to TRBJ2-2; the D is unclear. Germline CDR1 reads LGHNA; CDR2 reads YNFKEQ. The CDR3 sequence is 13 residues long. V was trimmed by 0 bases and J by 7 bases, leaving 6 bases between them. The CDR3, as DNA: TGTGCCAGCAGCCAAGAAGCCGGCGGGGAGCTGTTTTTT. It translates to CASSQEAGGELFF.

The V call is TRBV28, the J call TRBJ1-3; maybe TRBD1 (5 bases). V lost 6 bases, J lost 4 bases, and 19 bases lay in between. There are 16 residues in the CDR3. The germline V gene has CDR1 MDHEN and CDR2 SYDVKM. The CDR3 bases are TGTGCCAGCAGCCCCATCAGGCAGGGATCAGGAAACACCATATATTTT. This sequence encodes CASSPIRQGSGNTIYF.

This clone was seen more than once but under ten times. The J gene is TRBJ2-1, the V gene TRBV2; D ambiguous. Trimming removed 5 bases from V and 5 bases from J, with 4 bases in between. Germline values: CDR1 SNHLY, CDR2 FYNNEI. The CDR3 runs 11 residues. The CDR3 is CASSPDNEQFF. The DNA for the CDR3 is TGTGCCAGCAGTCCCGACAATGAGCAGTTCTTC.

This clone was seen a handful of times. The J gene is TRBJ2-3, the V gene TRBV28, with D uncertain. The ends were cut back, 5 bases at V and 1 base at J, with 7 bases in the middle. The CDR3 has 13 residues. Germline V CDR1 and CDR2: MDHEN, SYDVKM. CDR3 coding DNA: TGTGCCAGCAGTAGTGAGGGCACAGATACGCAGTATTTT. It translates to CASSSEGTDTQYF.

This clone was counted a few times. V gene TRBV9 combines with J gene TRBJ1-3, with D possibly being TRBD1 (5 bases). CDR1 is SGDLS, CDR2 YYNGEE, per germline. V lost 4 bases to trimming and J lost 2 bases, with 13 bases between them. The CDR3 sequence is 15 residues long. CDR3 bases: TGTGCCAGCAGCAACCAGGGCTTTACTGGAAACACCATATATTTT. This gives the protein CASSNQGFTGNTIYF.

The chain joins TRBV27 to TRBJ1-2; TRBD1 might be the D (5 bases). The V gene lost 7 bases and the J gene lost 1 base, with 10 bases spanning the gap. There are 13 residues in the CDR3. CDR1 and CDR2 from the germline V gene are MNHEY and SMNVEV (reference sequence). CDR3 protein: CASKPGGNYGYTF. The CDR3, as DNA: TGTGCCAGCAAACCCGGGGGTAACTATGGCTACACCTTC.

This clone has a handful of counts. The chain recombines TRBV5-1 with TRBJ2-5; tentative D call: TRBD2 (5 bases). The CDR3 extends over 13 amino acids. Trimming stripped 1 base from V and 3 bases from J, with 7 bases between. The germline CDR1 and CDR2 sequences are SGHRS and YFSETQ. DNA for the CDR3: TGCGCCAGCAGCTTGCCAGCGGAAGAGACCCAGTACTTC. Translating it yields CASSLPAEETQYF.

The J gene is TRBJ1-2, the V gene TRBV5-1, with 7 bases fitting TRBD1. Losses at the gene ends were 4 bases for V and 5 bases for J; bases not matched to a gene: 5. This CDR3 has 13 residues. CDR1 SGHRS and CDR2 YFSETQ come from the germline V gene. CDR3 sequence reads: CASSRDRAYGYTF. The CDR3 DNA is TGCGCCAGCAGCAGAGACAGGGCTTATGGCTACACCTTC. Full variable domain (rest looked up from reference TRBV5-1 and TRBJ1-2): KAGVTQTPRYLIKTRGQQVTLSCSPISGHRSVSWYQQTPGQGLQFLFEYFSETQRNKGNFPGRFSGRQFSNSRSEMNVSTLELGDSALYLCASSRDRAYGYTFGSGTRLTVV.

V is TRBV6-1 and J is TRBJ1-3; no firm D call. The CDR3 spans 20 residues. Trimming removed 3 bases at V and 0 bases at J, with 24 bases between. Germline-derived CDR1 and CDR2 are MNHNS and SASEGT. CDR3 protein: CASSEPAVIIATHSGNTIYF. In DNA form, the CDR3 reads TGTGCCAGCAGTGAGCCTGCCGTCATCATAGCTACTCACTCTGGAAACACCATATATTTT.

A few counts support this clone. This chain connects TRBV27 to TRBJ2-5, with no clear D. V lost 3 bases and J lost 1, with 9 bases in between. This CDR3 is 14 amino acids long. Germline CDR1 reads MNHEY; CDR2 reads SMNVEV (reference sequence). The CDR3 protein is CASSFGTFQETQYF. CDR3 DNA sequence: TGTGCCAGCAGTTTTGGTACTTTCCAAGAGACCCAGTACTTC.

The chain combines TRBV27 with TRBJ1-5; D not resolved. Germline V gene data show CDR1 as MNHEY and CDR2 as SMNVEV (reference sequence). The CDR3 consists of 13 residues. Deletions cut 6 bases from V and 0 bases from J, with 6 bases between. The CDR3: CASRFHSNQPQHF. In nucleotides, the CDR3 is TGTGCCAGCAGGTTCCATAGCAATCAGCCCCAGCATTTT.

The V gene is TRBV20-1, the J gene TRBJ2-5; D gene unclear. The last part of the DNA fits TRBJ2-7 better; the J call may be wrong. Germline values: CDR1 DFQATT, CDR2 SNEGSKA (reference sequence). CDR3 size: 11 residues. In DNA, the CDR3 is TGCAGTGCTGGGGACTCCTACGAGCAGTACTTC. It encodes CSAGDSYEQYF.

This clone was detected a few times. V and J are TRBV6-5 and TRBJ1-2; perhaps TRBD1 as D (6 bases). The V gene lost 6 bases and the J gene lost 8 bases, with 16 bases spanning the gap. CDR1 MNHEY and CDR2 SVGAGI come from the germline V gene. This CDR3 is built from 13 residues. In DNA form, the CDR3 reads TGTGCCAGCAGCAAGGGGACACCCTGGGGCTACACCTTC. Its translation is CASSKGTPWGYTF.